This T cell receptor (beta chain) emerged from a study of early T cells in non-severe SARS-CoV-2 infection (dated by TCRdb to the early 2020s). For the study in its entirety: TCR sequencing used bulk RNA from unsorted whole blood, so alpha and beta chains could not be paired. Paper-wide results and their limitations: VDJdb matching was skewed toward anti-spike CD8 responses and likely underestimated virus-specific expansions, missing private and CD4 specificities.

The library was generated by 5' RACE. TCRdb shows the sequencer as NextSeq 500. The TCR library protocol attached unique molecular identifiers to individual cDNA molecules to correct for sequencing error and PCR bias. Sequencing covered both TCR alpha and beta chains, and within each sample the abundances of alpha and beta sequences were tightly co-correlated. In the authors' own workflow: Decombinator V4 was used to perform V gene, J gene and CDR3 annotation of TCR sequences. Expanded TCRs were defined as changing significantly between any two time points under a Poisson model with p below 0.0001. TCR abundances were normalised to the total number of TCRs sequenced in each sample and reported as counts per million. A search of VDJdb, accessed on 1 November 2021, was run for TCRs annotated to CMV, EBV and SARS-CoV-2, with TCRs annotated for multiple antigens excluded. Using fastp at Q25 and MiXCR, TCRdb reprocessed the public reads and kept productive beta chains. Every entry covers one CDR3 protein and lists the most common genes and DNA from its rows. The V and J calls follow TCRdb's processing rather than the paper's. Across this sample there are about 50,000 distinct CDR3 sequences, with about 9.3% seen only once. The ten largest clonotypes hold around 14% of the sample.

Set within a cohort of healthcare workers in London, UK, this nested case-control study involved weekly PCR testing of nasopharyngeal swabs along with blood sampling. Healthcare workers were enrolled in the week of the UK lockdown, from 23 to 31 March 2020, and were followed every week for up to roughly 16 weeks. This clonotype was seen at least ten times. Which antigen it targets is not known. The record has no base qualities; no much larger clone is one base away. The sequenced material came from whole blood. The receptor comes from an adult who was a healthcare worker with PCR-confirmed SARS-CoV-2 infection or an uninfected control (not recorded which).

The sequenced DNA: TGTGCCACCAGCAGAGACCTCCCGGGAACTGAAGCTTTCTTT. This gives the protein CATSRDLPGTEAFF. Rearrangement joined TRBV15 to TRBJ1-1; the D gene cannot be resolved reliably. The germline V gene (reference sequence) provides CDR1 LNHNV and CDR2 YYDKDF. Its CDR3 holds 14 amino acids, cysteine through phenylalanine. The sequence is cut down to CDR3 DNA, 42 bases in frame from base 1. At the junction V is shortened by 0 bases and J by 5 bases, with 10 bases in between. With all but the CDR3 taken from the reference TRBV15 and TRBJ1-1 genes, the full variable domain is: DAMVIQNPRYQVTQFGKPVTLSCSQTLNHNVMYWYQQKSSQAPKLLFHYYDKDFNNEADTPDNFQSRRPNTSFCFLDIRSPGLGDTAMYLCATSRDLPGTEAFFGQGTRLTVV.